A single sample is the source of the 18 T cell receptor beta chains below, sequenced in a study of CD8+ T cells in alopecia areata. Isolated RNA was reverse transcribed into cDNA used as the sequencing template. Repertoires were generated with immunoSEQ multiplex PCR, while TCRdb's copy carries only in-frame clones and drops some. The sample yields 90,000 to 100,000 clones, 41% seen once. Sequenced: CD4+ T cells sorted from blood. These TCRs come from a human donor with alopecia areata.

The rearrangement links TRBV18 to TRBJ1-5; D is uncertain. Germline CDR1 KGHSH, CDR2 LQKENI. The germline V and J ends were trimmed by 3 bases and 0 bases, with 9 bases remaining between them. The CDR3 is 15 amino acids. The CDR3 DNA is TGTGCCAGCTCACCTCCCATGGATAGCAATCAGCCCCAGCATTTT. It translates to CASSPPMDSNQPQHF.

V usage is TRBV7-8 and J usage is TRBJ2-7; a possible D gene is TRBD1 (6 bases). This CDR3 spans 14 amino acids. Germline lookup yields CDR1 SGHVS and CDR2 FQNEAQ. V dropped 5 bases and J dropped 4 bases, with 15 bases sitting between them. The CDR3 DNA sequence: TGTGCCAGCAGCCCCCGGACAGCCTTGTACGAGCAGTACTTC. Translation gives CASSPRTALYEQYF.

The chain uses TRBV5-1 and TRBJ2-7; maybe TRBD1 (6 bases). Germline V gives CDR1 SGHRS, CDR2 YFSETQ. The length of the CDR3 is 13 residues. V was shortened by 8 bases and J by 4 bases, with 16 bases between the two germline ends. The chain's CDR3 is CARTEAGEYEQYF. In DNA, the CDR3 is TGCGCCAGGACAGAGGCAGGGGAGTACGAGCAGTACTTC.

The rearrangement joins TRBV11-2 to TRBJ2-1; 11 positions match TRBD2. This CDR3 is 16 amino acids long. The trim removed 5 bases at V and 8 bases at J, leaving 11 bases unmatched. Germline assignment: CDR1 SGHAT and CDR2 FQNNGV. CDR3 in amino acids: CASSPLSGRAVYEQFF. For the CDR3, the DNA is TGTGCCAGCAGCCCTCTTAGCGGGAGGGCCGTCTATGAGCAGTTCTTC.

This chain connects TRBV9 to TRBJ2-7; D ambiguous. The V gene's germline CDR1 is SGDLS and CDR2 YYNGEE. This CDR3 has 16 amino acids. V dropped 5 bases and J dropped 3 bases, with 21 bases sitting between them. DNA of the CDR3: TGTGCCAGCAGTTACGACGGATCCAGTACCAGCTACGAGCAGTACTTC. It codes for CASSYDGSSTSYEQYF.

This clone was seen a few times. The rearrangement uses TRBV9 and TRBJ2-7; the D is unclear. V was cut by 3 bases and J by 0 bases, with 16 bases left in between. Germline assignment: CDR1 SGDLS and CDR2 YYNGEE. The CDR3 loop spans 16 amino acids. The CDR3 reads CASSAHPNTRSYEQYF. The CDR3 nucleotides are TGTGCCAGCAGCGCCCACCCTAATACACGCTCCTACGAGCAGTACTTC.

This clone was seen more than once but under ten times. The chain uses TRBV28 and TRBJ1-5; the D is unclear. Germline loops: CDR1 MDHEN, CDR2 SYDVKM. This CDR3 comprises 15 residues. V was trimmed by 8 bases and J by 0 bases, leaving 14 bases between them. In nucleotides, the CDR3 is TGTGCCAGCGCCTTTCGAGGGAGTAGCAATCAGCCCCAGCATTTT. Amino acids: CASAFRGSSNQPQHF. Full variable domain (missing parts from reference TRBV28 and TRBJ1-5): DVKVTQSSRYLVKRTGEKVFLECVQDMDHENMFWYRQDPGLGLRLIYFSYDVKMKEKGDIPEGYSVSREKKERFSLILESASTNQTSMYLCASAFRGSSNQPQHFGDGTRLSIL.

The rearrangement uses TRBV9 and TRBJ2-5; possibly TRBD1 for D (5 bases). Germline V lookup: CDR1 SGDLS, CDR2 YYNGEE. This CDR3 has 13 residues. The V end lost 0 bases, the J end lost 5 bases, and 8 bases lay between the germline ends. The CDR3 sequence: CASSVEGAETQYF. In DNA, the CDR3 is TGTGCCAGCAGCGTAGAAGGGGCGGAGACCCAGTACTTC.

The CDR3 DNA is TGTGCCAGCAGCCGAAGCGGGGGGGATTACAATGAGCAGTTCTTC. This translates into CASSRSGGDYNEQFF. V is TRBV6-5 and J is TRBJ2-1; 10 bases align to TRBD2. With 6 bases clipped from V and 4 bases from J, the junction kept 6 bases outside the gene matches. Germline V gives CDR1 MNHEY, CDR2 SVGAGI. The CDR3 runs to 15 residues.

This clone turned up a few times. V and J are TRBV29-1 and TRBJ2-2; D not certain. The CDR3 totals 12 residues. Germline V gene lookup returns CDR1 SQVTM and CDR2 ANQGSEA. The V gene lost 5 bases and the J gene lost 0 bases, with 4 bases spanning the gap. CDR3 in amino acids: CSVSANTGELFF. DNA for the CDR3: TGCAGCGTTTCAGCGAACACCGGGGAGCTGTTTTTT.

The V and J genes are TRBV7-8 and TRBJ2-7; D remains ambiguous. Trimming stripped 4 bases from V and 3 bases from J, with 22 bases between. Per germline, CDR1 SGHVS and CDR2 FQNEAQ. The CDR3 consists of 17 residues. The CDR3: CASSSTPSAAGYYEQYF. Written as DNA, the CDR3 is TGTGCCAGCAGCTCGACCCCCTCGGCGGCCGGCTACTACGAGCAGTACTTC.

The chain's CDR3 is CASSLSTTEQFF. The CDR3 DNA is TGTGCCAGCAGTTTATCGACCACCGAGCAGTTCTTC. J is TRBJ2-1 and V is TRBV27; D ambiguous. This CDR3 is 12 amino acids long. Trimming stripped 0 bases from V and 10 bases from J, with 7 bases between. CDR1 is MNHEY and CDR2 is SMNVEV in the germline V gene (reference sequence).

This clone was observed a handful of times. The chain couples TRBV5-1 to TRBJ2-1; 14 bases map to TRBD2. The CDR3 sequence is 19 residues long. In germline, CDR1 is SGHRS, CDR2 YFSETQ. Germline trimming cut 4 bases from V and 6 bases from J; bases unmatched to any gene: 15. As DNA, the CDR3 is TGCGCCAGCAGCCGAAGACTAGCGGGAGGGTTGGTTCAGGCCAATGAGCAGTTCTTC. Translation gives CASSRRLAGGLVQANEQFF.

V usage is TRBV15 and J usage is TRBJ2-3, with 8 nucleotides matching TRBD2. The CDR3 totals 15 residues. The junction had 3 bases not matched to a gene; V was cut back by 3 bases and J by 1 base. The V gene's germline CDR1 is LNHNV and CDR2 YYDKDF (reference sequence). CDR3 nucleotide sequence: TGTGCCACCAGCAGCAGAGCGGGGGGCACAGATACGCAGTATTTT. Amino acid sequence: CATSSRAGGTDTQYF.

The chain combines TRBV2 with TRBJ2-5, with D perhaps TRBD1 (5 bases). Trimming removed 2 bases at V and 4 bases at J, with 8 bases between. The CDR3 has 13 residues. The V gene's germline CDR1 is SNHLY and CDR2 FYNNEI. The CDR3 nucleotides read TGTGCCAGCAGTGAAATCAGGGCAGAGACCCAGTACTTC. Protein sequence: CASSEIRAETQYF.

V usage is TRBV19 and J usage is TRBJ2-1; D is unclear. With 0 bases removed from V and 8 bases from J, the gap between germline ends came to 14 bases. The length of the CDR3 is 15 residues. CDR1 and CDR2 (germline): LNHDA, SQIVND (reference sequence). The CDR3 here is CASSIEDQNGYEQFF. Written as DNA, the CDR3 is TGTGCCAGTAGTATAGAAGACCAAAACGGGTATGAGCAGTTCTTC.

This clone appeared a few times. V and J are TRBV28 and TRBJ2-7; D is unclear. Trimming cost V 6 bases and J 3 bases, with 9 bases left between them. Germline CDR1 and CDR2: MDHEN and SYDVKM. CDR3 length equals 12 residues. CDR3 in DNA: TGTGCCAGCAGCCAAGAGATCTACGAGCAGTACTTC. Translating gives CASSQEIYEQYF.

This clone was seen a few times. This CDR3 is CASSPRNRDGYTF. CDR3 DNA sequence: TGTGCCAGCAGCCCACGAAACAGGGATGGCTACACCTTC. The chain combines TRBV9 with TRBJ1-2, with D tentatively TRBD1 (6 bases). This CDR3 has 13 amino acids. The germline V gene has CDR1 SGDLS and CDR2 YYNGEE. V was clipped by 4 bases and J by 6 bases, with 13 bases between them.